This T cell receptor (beta chain) was found in a study of graft-versus-host responses after intestinal transplantation. As to this clone: Its antigen is unidentified.

TCRdb's table, derived via immunoSEQ multiplex PCR, lists solely in-frame clones and lacks some. The sample yields around 100,000 clones, 90% to 95% seen once. V was trimmed by 3 bases and J by 4 bases, leaving 13 bases between them. The CDR3 has 16 residues. Germline V gene sequence: CDR1 SEHNR, CDR2 FQNEAQ (reference sequence). Sequences were derived from unstimulated CD4+ T cells sorted from spleen or lymph node cells, sampled before transplant. The chain employs TRBV7-9 and TRBJ1-6, with D possibly TRBD1 on 6 matching bases. The sequence was obtained from a human donor who was the organ donor for an intestinal transplant. In DNA, the CDR3 is TGTGCCAGCAGCTTCAAGGGAGGGGGATATAATTCACCCCTCCACTTT. This sequence encodes CASSFKGGGYNSPLHF.